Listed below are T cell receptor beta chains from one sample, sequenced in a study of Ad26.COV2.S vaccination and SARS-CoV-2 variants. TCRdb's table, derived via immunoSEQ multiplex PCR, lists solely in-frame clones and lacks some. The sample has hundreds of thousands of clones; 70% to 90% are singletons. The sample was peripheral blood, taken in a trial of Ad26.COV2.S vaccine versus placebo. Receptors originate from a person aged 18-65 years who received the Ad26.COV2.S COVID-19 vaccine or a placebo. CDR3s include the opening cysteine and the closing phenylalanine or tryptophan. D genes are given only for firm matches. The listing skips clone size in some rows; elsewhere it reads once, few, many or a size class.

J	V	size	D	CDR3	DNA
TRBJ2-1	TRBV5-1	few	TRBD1	CASSASLSGQGSNEQFF	TGCGCCAGCAGCGCCTCCCTGTCAGGACAGGGGAGCAATGAGCAGTTCTTC
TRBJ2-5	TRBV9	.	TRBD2	CASSVEGGGAPETQYF	TGTGCCAGCAGCGTAGAGGGCGGGGGGGCCCCAGAGACCCAGTACTTC
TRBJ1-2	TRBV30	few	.	CASPRGAGFGYTF	TGTGCCTCACCCCGAGGGGCAGGGTTTGGCTACACCTTC
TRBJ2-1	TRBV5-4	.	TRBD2	CASSNLDTSGGAYNEQFF	TGTGCCAGCAGCAATCTTGATACTAGCGGGGGGGCTTACAATGAGCAGTTCTTC
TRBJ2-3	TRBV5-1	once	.	CASSPDTDTQYF	TGCGCCAGCAGTCCAGACACAGATACGCAGTATTTT
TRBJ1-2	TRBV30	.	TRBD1	CAWSVGGTAVPNYGYTF	TGTGCCTGGAGTGTAGGAGGGACAGCTGTACCTAACTATGGCTACACCTTC
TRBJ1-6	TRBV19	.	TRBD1	CASSIMGQGNSPLHF	TGTGCCAGTAGTATTATGGGACAGGGAAATTCACCCCTCCACTTT
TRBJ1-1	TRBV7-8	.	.	CASSVGQRNTEAFF	TGTGCCAGCAGCGTGGGACAAAGGAACACTGAAGCTTTCTTT
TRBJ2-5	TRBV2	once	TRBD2	CASSAPNSGRQTQYF	TGTGCCAGCAGTGCCCCGAATAGCGGGAGGCAGACCCAGTACTTC
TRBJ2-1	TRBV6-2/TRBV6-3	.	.	CASSKTRGDEGFF	TGTGCCAGCAGTAAAACAAGGGGCGACGAGGGGTTCTTC
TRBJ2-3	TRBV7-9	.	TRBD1	CASRQGWSTDTQYF	TGTGCCAGTCGACAGGGATGGAGCACAGATACGCAGTATTTT
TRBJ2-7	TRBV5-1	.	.	CASSLSWATYEQYF	TGCGCCAGCAGCTTGAGCTGGGCCACCTACGAGCAGTACTTC
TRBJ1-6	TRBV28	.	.	CASNRGNSPLHF	TGTGCCAGCAACCGGGGAAATTCACCCCTCCACTTT
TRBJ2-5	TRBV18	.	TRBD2	CASSQGLAGGPGQETQYF	TGTGCCAGCTCACAGGGACTAGCGGGGGGCCCAGGCCAAGAGACCCAGTACTTC
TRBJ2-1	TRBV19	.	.	CASSEESPQGFVQFF	TGTGCCAGTAGTGAAGAGAGCCCACAGGGCTTTGTGCAGTTCTTC
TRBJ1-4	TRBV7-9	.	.	CASSLTVTKNEKLFF	TGTGCCAGCAGCCTTACAGTGACCAAAAATGAAAAACTGTTTTTT
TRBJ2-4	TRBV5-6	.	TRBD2	CASSAASGGAWNIQYF	TGTGCCAGCAGCGCCGCTAGCGGGGGGGCTTGGAACATTCAGTACTTC
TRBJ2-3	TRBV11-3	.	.	CASSLGGTSTDTQYF	TGTGCCAGCAGCTTAGGAGGGACTAGCACAGATACGCAGTATTTT
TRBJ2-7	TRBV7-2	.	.	CASSSSGGTLYEQYF	TGTGCCAGCAGCTCTTCGGGCGGGACACTCTACGAGCAGTACTTC